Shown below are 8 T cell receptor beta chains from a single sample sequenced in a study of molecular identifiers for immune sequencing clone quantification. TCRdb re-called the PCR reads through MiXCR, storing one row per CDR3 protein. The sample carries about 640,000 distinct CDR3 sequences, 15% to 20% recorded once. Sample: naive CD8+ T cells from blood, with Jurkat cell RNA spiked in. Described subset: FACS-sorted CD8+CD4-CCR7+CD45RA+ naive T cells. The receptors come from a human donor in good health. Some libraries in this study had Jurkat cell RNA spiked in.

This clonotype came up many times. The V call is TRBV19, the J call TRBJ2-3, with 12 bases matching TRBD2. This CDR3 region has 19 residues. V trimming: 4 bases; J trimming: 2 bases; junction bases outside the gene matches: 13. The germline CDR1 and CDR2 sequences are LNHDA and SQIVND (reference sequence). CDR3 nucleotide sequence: TGTGCCAGTAGTACCGGTCCTAGCGGGGGGGCCTATCCCACAGATACGCAGTATTTT. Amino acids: CASSTGPSGGAYPTDTQYF.

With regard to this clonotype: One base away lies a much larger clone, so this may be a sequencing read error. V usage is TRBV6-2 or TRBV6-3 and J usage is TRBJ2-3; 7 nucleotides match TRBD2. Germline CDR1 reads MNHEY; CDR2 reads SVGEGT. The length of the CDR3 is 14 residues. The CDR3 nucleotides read TGTGCCGGCAGTTACCTAGCGGCCACAGATACGCAGTATTTT. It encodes CAGSYLAATDTQYF.

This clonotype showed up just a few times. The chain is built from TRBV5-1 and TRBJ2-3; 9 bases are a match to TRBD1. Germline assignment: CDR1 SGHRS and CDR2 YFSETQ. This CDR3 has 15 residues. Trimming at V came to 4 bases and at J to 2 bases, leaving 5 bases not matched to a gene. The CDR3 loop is CASSPWDRVTDTQYF. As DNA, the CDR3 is TGCGCCAGCAGCCCGTGGGACAGGGTCACAGATACGCAGTATTTT.

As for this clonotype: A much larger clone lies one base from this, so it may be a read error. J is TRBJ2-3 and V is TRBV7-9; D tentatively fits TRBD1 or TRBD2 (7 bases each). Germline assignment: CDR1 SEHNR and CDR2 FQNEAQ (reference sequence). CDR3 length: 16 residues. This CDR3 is CASNINRGRGTDTRYF. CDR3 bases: TGTGCCAGCAACATAAATCGGGGGCGGGGGACAGATACGCGGTATTTT.

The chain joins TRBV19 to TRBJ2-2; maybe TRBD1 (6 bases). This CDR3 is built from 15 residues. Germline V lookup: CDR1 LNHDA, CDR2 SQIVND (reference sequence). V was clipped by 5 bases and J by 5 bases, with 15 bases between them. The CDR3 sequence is CASSASGQGTGELFF. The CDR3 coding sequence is TGTGCCAGTAGTGCCTCGGGACAAGGGACCGGGGAGCTGTTTTTT.

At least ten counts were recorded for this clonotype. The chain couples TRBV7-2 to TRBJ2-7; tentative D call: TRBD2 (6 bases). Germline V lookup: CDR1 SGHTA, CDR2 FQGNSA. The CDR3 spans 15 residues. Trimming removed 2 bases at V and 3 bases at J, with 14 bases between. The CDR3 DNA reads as TGTGCCAGCAGCTTACTCCGGGACTGGAGCTACGAGCAGTACTTC. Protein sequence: CASSLLRDWSYEQYF.

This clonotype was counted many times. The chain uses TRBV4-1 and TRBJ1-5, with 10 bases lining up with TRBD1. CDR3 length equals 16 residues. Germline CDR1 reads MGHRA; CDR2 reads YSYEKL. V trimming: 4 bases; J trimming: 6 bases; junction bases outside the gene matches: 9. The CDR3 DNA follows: TGCGCCAGCAGCCCGCTAGGGACAGGGGAGATTCAGCCCCAGCATTTT. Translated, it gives CASSPLGTGEIQPQHF.

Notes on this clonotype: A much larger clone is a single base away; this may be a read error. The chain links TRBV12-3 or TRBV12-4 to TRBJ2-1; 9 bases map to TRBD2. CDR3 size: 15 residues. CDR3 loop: CACSLAGSGYNEQFF. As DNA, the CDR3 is TGTGCCTGCAGCCTAGCGGGATCTGGCTACAATGAGCAGTTCTTC.